Detailed here is one TCR beta chain. Under the authors' procedure: Cell counts per sample came from amplifying reference gene primers. Method: immunoSEQ multiplex PCR; TCRdb's copy keeps in-frame clones and lacks some. V, J and clone size are taken as reported in that table, and D and trimming were inferred from the DNA itself. The sample shows about 64,000 clones, approximately 80% of them seen only once. The entry originates in a study of blood T cell repertoires in COVID-19. Study at large: Researchers got acute and convalescent COVID-19 samples from the United States, Italy and Spain. The analysed material was cDNA or gDNA that came from T cells, B-cell-depleted T cells, or PBMCs.

The CDR3 loop spans 13 amino acids. V lost 3 bases, J lost 8 bases, and 6 bases stayed unmatched. Germline CDR1 reads LNHNV; CDR2 reads YYDKDF (reference sequence). The chain uses TRBV15 and TRBJ1-1; TRBD1 matches at 7 bases. The source material was peripheral blood. The sequence was obtained from a woman aged 55-75 years with acute or convalescent COVID-19. CDR3 amino acids: CATSSGEDREAFF. The CDR3 DNA sequence: TGTGCCACCAGCAGTGGGGAGGACAGGGAAGCTTTCTTT.